This T cell receptor beta chain stems from a study of blood T cell repertoires in COVID-19. Whole-study context: Samples taken during acute and convalescent COVID-19 were collected in the United States, Italy and Spain. Sources were T cells, B-cell-depleted T cells, or PBMCs; the material itself was cDNA or gDNA.

Per the authors' pipeline: The assay estimated nucleated cells by amplifying reference gene primers. TCRdb keeps only in-frame clones here, not all; method: immunoSEQ multiplex PCR. Clone size and V and J calls were adopted from that table, with D and trimming inferred from the DNA. The table lists around 400,000 clones, more than 70% of them singletons, with roughly 1.4% in the top ten. The V and J ends lost 7 bases and 8 bases respectively, with 14 bases between them. The CDR3 is 12 amino acids. The germline V gene has CDR1 LGHDT and CDR2 YNNKEL (reference sequence). The chain employs TRBV3-1 (or the pseudogene TRBV3-2) and TRBJ1-2, with a weak D call TRBD1 (6 bases). The specimen sequenced was PBMCs or T cells enriched from blood (not recorded which). This TCR derives from a woman younger than 30 who had been exposed to COVID-19. CDR3 in amino acids: CASNLGAGGYTF. CDR3 in DNA: TGTGCCAGCAATCTGGGGGCGGGCGGCTACACCTTC.